These 9 T cell receptor beta chains were all obtained from the same sample, sequenced in a study of Graves' ophthalmopathy and Graves' hyperthyroidism. CDR3 regions of TCR beta were amplified from RNA transcripts. An initial RT-PCR round employing HTBI primers preceded a second-round multiplex PCR. MiXCR, applied by TCRdb to the multiplex PCR reads, yields one record per CDR3 protein. The table records about 700,000 distinct CDR3 sequences, around 40% of them present only once. Specimen: peripheral blood. The receptors stem from an adult man with Graves' ophthalmopathy.

This clonotype was seen repeatedly, ten times or more. The chain employs TRBV25-1 and TRBJ1-2; possible D gene TRBD1, 5 bases. V was shortened by 5 bases and J by 8 bases, with 18 bases between the two germline ends. The CDR3 runs 14 residues. The germline CDR1 and CDR2 sequences are MGHDK and SYGVNS. The CDR3 sequence: CASSLGGGTGGYTF. The DNA of the CDR3 is TGTGCCAGCAGTTTGGGGGGGGGGACTGGCGGCTACACCTTC.

On this clonotype: One base away lies a much larger clone, so this may be a sequencing read error. The V gene is TRBV9, the J gene TRBJ1-5; D ambiguous. From germline, CDR1 is SGDLS and CDR2 YYNGEE. This CDR3 contains 10 residues. CDR3 residues: CASGVDPQHF. The CDR3 DNA reads TGTGCCAGCGGCGTCGATCCCCAGCATTTT.

For this clonotype: The final CDR3 position lacks the conserved phenylalanine or tryptophan, pointing to a likely read error. V and J are TRBV5-1 and TRBJ2-7, with TRBD2 matching over 12 bases. V shed 4 bases and J 2 bases; nucleotides not matched to a gene: 13. From germline, CDR1 is SGHRS and CDR2 YFSETQ. This CDR3 comprises 18 residues. The CDR3 protein is CASSNRLAGALNAYEQYL. CDR3 DNA sequence: TGCGCCAGCAGCAACCGACTAGCGGGAGCCTTGAACGCCTACGAGCAGTACCTC.

This sequence joins TRBV7-9 and TRBJ1-4; D uncertain. V lost 1 base and J 0 bases, leaving 12 bases between the germline ends. Germline loops: CDR1 SEHNR, CDR2 FQNEAQ (reference sequence). The CDR3 extends over 17 amino acids. DNA for the CDR3: TGTGCCAGCAGCTTAGGCGGTTGGACCGCAACTAATGAAAAACTGTTTTTT. It translates to CASSLGGWTATNEKLFF.

This clonotype was counted ten times or more. The chain links TRBV19 to TRBJ1-1; the D is unclear. Germline loops: CDR1 LNHDA, CDR2 SQIVND (reference sequence). The CDR3 is 12 amino acids. V shed 3 bases and J shed 5 bases, with 7 bases lying between them. CDR3 bases: TGTGCCAGTAGTATTGGAGCTACTGAAGCTTTCTTT. Translated, it gives CASSIGATEAFF.

The rearrangement links TRBV9 to TRBJ1-1; D is unclear. V lost 4 bases to trimming and J lost 0 bases, with 10 bases between them. Germline V CDR1 and CDR2: SGDLS, YYNGEE. The CDR3 has 14 amino acids. The CDR3: CASSQALVNTEAFF. The CDR3 DNA reads TGTGCCAGCAGCCAAGCCCTAGTGAACACTGAAGCTTTCTTT. The full variable domain, in which reference TRBV9 and TRBJ1-1 provide the parts outside the CDR3, is DSGVTQTPKHLITATGQRVTLRCSPRSGDLSVYWYQQSLDQGLQFLIQYYNGEERAKGNILERFSAQQFPDLHSELNLSSLELGDSALYFCASSQALVNTEAFFGQGTRLTVV.

The CDR3, as DNA: TGCGCCAGCAGCTTTGATGGGACTAGCGGGAGTCGTGACGAGCAGTACTTC. This sequence encodes CASSFDGTSGSRDEQYF. The genes are TRBV5-1 and TRBJ2-5, with 14 bases identical to TRBD2. The J call may be incorrect, as the DNA end agrees better with TRBJ2-7. This CDR3 is built from 17 residues. The germline V gene has CDR1 SGHRS and CDR2 YFSETQ.

A word on this clonotype: The CDR3 carries no conserved terminal phenylalanine or tryptophan, so it likely arises from a read error. The DNA is left out, because the CDR3 cannot be placed on it with certainty; the CDR3 is given as TCRdb lists it. The rearrangement uses TRBV4-3 and TRBJ2-6. From its first to its last residue, the CDR3 has 8 amino acids. Germline V gene lookup returns CDR1 LGHNA and CDR2 YSLEER. The CDR3 sequence: CASSQAVT.

Remarks on this clonotype: One end of the junction does not line up with germline, which may come from a read error. The V call is TRBV25-1, the J call TRBJ2-7; 7 bases align to TRBD1. Germline-derived CDR1 and CDR2 are MGHDK and SYGVNS. The CDR3 runs 14 residues. CDR3 bases: TGTGCCAGCAGGGCCCGGGACAGAGCCTACAAGCAGTACTTC. Its protein is CASRARDRAYKQYF.